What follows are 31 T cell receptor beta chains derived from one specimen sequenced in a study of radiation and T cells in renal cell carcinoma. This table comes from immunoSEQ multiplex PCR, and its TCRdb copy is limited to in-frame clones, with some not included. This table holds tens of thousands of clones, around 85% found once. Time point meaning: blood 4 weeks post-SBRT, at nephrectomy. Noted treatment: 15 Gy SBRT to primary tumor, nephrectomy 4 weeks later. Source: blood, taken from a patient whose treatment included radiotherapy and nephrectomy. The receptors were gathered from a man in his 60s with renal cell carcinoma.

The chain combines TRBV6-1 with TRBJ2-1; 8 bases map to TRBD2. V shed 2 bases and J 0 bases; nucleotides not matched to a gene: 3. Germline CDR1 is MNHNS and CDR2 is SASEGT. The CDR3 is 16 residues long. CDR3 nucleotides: TGTGCCAGCAGTGAACTAGCGGGTAGCTCCTACAATGAGCAGTTCTTC. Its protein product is CASSELAGSSYNEQFF.

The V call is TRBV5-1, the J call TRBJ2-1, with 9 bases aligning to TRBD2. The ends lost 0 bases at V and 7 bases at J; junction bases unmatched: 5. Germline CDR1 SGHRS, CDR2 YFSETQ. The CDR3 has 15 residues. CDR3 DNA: TGCGCCAGCAGCTTGGTATTAGCGGGAGAGAATGAGCAGTTCTTC. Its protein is CASSLVLAGENEQFF.

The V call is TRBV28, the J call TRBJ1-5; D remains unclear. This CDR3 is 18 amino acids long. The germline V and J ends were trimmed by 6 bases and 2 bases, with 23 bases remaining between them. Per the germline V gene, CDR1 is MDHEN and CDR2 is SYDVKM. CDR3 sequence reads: CASSKGKRKGAGNQPQHF. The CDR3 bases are TGTGCCAGCAGCAAGGGTAAAAGGAAGGGCGCCGGCAATCAGCCCCAGCATTTT.

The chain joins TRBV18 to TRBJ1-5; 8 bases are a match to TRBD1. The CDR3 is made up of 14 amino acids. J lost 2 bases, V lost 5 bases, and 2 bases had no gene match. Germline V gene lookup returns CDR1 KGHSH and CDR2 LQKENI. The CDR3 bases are TGTGCCAGCTCAACGGACAGGGGCAATCAGCCCCAGCATTTT. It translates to CASSTDRGNQPQHF.

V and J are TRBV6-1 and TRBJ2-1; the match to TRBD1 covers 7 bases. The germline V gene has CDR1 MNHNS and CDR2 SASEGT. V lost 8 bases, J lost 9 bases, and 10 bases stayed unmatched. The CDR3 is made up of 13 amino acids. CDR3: CASSTGFESEQFF. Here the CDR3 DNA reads TGTGCCAGCTCGACAGGGTTTGAGTCTGAGCAGTTCTTC.

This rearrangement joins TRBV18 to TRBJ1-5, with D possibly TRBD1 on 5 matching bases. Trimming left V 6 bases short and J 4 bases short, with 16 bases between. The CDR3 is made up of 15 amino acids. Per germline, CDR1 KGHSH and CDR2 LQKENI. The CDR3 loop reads CASSSLGDQNQPQHF. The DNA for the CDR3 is TGTGCCAGCTCCTCCTTAGGGGATCAGAATCAGCCCCAGCATTTT.

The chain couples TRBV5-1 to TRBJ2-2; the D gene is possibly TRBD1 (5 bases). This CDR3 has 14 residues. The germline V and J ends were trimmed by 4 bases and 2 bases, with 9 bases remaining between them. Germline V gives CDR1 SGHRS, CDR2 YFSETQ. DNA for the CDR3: TGCGCCAGCAGCACAGGCAGCAACACCGGGGAGCTGTTTTTT. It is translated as CASSTGSNTGELFF.

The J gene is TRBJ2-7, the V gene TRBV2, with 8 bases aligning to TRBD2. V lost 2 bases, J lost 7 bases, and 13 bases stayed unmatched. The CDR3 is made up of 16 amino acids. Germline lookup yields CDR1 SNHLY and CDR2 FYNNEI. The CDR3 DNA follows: TGTGCCAGCAGTGAAAACTTAGCGGGGTCCCCTGAGGAGCAGTACTTC. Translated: CASSENLAGSPEEQYF.

The CDR3 protein is CASSQPPNYEQYF. The CDR3 DNA reads as TGTGCCAGCAGCCAGCCCCCTAACTACGAGCAGTACTTC. The chain has TRBV7-9 and TRBJ2-7; D call uncertain. The CDR3 runs to 13 residues. CDR1 SEHNR and CDR2 FQNEAQ come from the germline V gene (reference sequence). Trimming removed 5 bases from V and 3 bases from J, with 11 bases in between.

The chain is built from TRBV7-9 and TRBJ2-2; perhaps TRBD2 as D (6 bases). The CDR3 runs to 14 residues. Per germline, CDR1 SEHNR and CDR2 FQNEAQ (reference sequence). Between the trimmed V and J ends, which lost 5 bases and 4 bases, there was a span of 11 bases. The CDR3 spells CASSLGLLTGELFF. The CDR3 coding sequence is TGTGCCAGCAGCCTGGGACTTCTCACCGGGGAGCTGTTTTTT.

DNA of the CDR3: TGTGCCAGTAGCCAGGGGGGGATGGCCAAAAACATTCAGTACTTC. It is translated as CASSQGGMAKNIQYF. The chain uses TRBV19 and TRBJ2-4; D is perhaps TRBD1 or TRBD2 (7 bases each). This CDR3 is 15 amino acids long. Trimming took 6 bases from V and 1 from J, leaving 13 bases between them. Germline-derived CDR1 and CDR2 are LNHDA and SQIVND (reference sequence).

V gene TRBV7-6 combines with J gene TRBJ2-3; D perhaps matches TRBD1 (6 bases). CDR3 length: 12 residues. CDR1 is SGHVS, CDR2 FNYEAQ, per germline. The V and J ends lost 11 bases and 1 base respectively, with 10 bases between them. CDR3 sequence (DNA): TGTGCCGTTGCAGGGGGCACAGATACGCAGTATTTT. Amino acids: CAVAGGTDTQYF.

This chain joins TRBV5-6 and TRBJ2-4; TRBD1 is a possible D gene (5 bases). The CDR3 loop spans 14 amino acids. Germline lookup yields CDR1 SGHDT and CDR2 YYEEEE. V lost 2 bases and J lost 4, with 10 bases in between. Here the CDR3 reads CASSFDSGKNIQYF. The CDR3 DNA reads TGTGCCAGCAGCTTTGATTCAGGGAAAAACATTCAGTACTTC.

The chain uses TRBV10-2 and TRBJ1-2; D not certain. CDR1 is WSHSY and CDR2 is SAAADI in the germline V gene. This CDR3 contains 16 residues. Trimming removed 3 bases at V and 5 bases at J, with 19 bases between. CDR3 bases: TGCGCCAGCAGTGACCGGGCGGTTGCGGGGATTTATGGCTACACCTTC. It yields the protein CASSDRAVAGIYGYTF.

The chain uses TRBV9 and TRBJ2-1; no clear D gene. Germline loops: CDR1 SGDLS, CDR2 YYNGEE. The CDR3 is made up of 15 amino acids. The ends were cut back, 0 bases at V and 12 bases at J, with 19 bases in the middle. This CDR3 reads CASSVGPSGGFRQFF. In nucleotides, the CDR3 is TGTGCCAGCAGCGTAGGCCCCTCCGGTGGATTTCGGCAGTTCTTC.

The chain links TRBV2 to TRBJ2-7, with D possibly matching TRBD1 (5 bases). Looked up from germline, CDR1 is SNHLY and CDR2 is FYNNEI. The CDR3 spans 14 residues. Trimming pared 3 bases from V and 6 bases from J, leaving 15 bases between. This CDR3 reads CASSDTRTNGEQYF. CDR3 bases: TGTGCCAGCAGTGATACGAGGACAAATGGCGAGCAGTACTTC.

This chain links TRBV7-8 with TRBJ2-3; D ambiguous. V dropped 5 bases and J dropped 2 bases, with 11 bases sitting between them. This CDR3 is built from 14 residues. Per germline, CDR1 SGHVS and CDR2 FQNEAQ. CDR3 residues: CASSPRQTTDTQYF. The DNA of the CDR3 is TGTGCCAGCAGCCCCCGGCAGACCACAGATACGCAGTATTTT.

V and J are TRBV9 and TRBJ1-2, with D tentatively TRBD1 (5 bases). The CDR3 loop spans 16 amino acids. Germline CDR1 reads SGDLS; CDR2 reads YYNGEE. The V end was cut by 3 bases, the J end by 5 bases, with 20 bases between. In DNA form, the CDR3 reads TGTGCCAGCAGCGCCCCCACGGGAGGGACCTCTTATGGCTACACCTTC. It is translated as CASSAPTGGTSYGYTF.

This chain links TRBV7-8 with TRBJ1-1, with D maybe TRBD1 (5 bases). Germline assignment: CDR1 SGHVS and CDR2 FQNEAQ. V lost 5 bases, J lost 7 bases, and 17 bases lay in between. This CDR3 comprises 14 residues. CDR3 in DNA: TGTGCCAGCAGCGCCACGCCCAGGGTGAGTGAAGCTTTCTTT. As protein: CASSATPRVSEAFF.

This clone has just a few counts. DNA of the CDR3: TGTGCCATCAGTGAGTCGTACGACAGATCTGTTAAGGGCTACACCTTC. It translates to CAISESYDRSVKGYTF. J is TRBJ1-2 and V is TRBV10-3; D possibly corresponds to TRBD1 (5 bases). Trimming pared 0 bases from V and 8 bases from J, leaving 19 bases between. CDR3 length: 16 residues. Germline V lookup: CDR1 ENHRY, CDR2 SYGVKD.

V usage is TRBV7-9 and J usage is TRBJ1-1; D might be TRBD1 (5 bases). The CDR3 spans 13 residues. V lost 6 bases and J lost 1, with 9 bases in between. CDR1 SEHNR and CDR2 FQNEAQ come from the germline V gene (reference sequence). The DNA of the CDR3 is TGTGCCAGCAGTAGGGGACCGAACACTGAAGCTTTCTTT. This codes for CASSRGPNTEAFF.

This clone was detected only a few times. The CDR3 region is CSVGRGNTEAFF. In nucleotides, the CDR3 is TGCAGCGTTGGACGGGGGAACACTGAAGCTTTCTTT. The chain recombines TRBV29-1 with TRBJ1-1, with D unresolved. V was clipped by 4 bases and J by 1 base, with 7 bases between them. This CDR3 comprises 12 residues. Germline values: CDR1 SQVTM, CDR2 ANQGSEA. Filled out from reference TRBV29-1 and TRBJ1-1, the complete variable domain reads SAVISQKPSRDICQRGTSLTIQCQVDSQVTMMFWYRQQPGQSLTLIATANQGSEATYESGFVIDKFPISRPNLTFSTLTVSNMSPEDSSIYLCSVGRGNTEAFFGQGTRLTVV.

The CDR3 sequence: CASSDGLWLAGASYEQYF. Here the CDR3 DNA reads TGTGCCAGCAGTGACGGTCTCTGGCTAGCGGGAGCCTCCTACGAGCAGTACTTC. This chain links TRBV6-4 with TRBJ2-7; TRBD2 agrees at 10 bases. There are 18 residues in the CDR3. V lost 2 bases and J lost 0; bases outside the gene matches: 10. From germline, CDR1 is MRHNA and CDR2 SNTAGT.

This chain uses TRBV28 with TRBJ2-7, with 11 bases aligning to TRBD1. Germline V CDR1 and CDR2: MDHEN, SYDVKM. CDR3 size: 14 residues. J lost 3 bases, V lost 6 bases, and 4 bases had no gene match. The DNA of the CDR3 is TGTGCCAGCAGCTTGGGACAGGGGGTCTACGAGCAGTACTTC. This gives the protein CASSLGQGVYEQYF.

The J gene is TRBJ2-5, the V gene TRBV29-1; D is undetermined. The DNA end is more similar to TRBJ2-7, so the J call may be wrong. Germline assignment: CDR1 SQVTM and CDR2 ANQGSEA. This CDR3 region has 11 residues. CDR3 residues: CSVEERNEQYF. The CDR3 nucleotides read TGCAGCGTTGAAGAACGCAACGAGCAGTACTTC.

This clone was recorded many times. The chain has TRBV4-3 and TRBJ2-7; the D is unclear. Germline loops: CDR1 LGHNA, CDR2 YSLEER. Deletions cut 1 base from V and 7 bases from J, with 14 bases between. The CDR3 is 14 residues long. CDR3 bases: TGCGCCAGCAGCCAAGGTTGGGGTCTAGAGGAGCAGTACTTC. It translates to CASSQGWGLEEQYF.

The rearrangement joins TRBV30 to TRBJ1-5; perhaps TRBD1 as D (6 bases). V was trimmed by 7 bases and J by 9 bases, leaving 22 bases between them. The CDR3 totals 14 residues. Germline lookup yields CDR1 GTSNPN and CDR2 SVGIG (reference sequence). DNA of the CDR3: TGTGCCTCAACAGGGCAGGGCATCGGGGCGCCCCAGCATTTT. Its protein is CASTGQGIGAPQHF.

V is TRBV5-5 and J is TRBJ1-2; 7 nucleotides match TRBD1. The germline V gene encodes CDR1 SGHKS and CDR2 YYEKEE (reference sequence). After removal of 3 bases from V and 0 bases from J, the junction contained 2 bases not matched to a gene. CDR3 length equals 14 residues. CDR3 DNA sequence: TGTGCCAGCAGCTCGACAGGGCCTAACTATGGCTACACCTTC. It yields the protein CASSSTGPNYGYTF.

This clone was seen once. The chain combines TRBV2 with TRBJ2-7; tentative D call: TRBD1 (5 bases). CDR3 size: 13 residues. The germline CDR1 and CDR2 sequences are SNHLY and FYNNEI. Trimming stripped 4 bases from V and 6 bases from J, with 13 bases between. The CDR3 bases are TGTGCCAGCAGTGGAACAGTGCAGGGCGAGCAGTACTTC. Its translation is CASSGTVQGEQYF. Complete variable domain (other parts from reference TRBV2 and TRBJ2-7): EPEVTQTPSHQVTQMGQEVILRCVPISNHLYFYWYRQILGQKVEFLVSFYNNEISEKSEIFDDQFSVERPDGSNFTLKIRSTKLEDSAMYFCASSGTVQGEQYFGPGTRLTVT.

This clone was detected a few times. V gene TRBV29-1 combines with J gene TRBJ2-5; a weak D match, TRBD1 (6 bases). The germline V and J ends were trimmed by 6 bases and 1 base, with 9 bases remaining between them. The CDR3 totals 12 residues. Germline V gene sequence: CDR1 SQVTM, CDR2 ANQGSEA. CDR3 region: CSVDRLQETQYF. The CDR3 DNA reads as TGCAGCGTGGACAGACTCCAAGAGACCCAGTACTTC. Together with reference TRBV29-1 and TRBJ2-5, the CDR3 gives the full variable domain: SAVISQKPSRDICQRGTSLTIQCQVDSQVTMMFWYRQQPGQSLTLIATANQGSEATYESGFVIDKFPISRPNLTFSTLTVSNMSPEDSSIYLCSVDRLQETQYFGPGTRLLVL.

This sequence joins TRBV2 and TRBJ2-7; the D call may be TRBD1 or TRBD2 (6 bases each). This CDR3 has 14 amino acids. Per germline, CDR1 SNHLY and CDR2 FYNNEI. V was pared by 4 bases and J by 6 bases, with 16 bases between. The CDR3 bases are TGTGCCAGCAGTGTCGGCAGGGGAGGATCCGAGCAGTACTTC. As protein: CASSVGRGGSEQYF.